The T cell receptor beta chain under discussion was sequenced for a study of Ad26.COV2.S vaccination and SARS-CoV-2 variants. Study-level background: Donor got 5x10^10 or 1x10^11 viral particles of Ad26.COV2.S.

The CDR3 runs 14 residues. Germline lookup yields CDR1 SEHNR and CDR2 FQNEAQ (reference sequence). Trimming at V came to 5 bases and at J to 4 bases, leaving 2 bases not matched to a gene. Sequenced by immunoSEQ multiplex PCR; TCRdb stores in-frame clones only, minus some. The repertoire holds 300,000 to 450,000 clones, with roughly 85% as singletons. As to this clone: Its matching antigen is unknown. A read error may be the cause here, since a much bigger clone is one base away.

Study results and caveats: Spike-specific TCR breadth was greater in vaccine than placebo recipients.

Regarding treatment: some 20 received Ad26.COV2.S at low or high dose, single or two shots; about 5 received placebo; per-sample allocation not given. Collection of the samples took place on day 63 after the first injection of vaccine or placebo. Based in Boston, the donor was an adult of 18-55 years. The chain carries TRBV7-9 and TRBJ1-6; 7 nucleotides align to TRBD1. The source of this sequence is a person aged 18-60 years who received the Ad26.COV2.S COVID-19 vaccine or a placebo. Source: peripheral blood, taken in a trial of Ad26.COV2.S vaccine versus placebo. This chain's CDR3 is CASSRDSYNSPLHF. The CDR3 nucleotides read TGTGCCAGCAGCCGGGACAGTTATAATTCACCCCTCCACTTT.